A selection of T cell receptor beta chains follows, all from one sample in a study of Ad26.COV2.S vaccination and SARS-CoV-2 variants. Clones were sequenced by immunoSEQ multiplex PCR, and TCRdb holds only the in-frame ones, with some missing. Among about 680,000 clones listed, about 89% were seen once. Material: peripheral blood, obtained in a trial of Ad26.COV2.S vaccine versus placebo. These receptors were collected from a person aged 18-60 years who received the Ad26.COV2.S COVID-19 vaccine or a placebo. Both conserved end residues are trimmed from each CDR3. The order of the fields is J gene, V gene, CDR3 protein.

J gene: TRBJ2-7; V gene: TRBV27; CDR3 protein: ASSFSDVYEQY
J gene: TRBJ1-6; V gene: TRBV3-1/TRBV3-2; CDR3 protein: ASSQGPLSPLH
J gene: TRBJ1-2; V gene: TRBV27; CDR3 protein: ASSLRAGTSVYGYT
J gene: TRBJ1-5; V gene: TRBV4-1; CDR3 protein: ASSRGGQVAGNQPQH
J gene: TRBJ1-4; V gene: TRBV3-1/TRBV3-2; CDR3 protein: ASSHRGGNEKLF
J gene: TRBJ2-7; V gene: TRBV9; CDR3 protein: ASSVGGAADWDEQY
J gene: TRBJ2-1; V gene: TRBV7-6; CDR3 protein: ASSPSGSSYNEQF
J gene: TRBJ1-1; V gene: TRBV27; CDR3 protein: ASSLGINTEAF
J gene: TRBJ1-3; V gene: TRBV6-5; CDR3 protein: ASRTGPTSGNTIY
J gene: TRBJ2-5; V gene: TRBV4-1; CDR3 protein: ASSQVNQETQY
J gene: TRBJ1-1; V gene: TRBV5-1; CDR3 protein: ASSLGGQGSSEAF
J gene: TRBJ1-2; V gene: TRBV5-5; CDR3 protein: ASSSGSTNYGYT
J gene: TRBJ1-2; V gene: TRBV10-3; CDR3 protein: AISENVDGNYGYT
J gene: TRBJ1-2; V gene: TRBV7-8; CDR3 protein: ASGRGLRYGYT
J gene: TRBJ1-1; V gene: TRBV12-3/TRBV12-4; CDR3 protein: ASSLATEAF
J gene: TRBJ2-1; V gene: TRBV7-6; CDR3 protein: ASSRLVSRNEQF
J gene: TRBJ2-5; V gene: TRBV7-6; CDR3 protein: ASSLDPASGGEETQY
J gene: TRBJ1-6; V gene: TRBV6-6; CDR3 protein: ASSDPGQGVALH
J gene: TRBJ1-1; V gene: TRBV5-6; CDR3 protein: ASSYGLDSVFTEAF
J gene: TRBJ2-7; V gene: TRBV19; CDR3 protein: ASRDPDGDSYEQY
J gene: TRBJ1-3; V gene: TRBV3-1/TRBV3-2; CDR3 protein: ASSQDIGGAYGNTIY
J gene: TRBJ2-2; V gene: TRBV6-6; CDR3 protein: ANRATNTGELF
J gene: TRBJ1-1; V gene: TRBV23-1; CDR3 protein: ASSRPCGQVRLLGTEAF
J gene: TRBJ2-1; V gene: TRBV11-2; CDR3 protein: ASSFGTSFEQF
J gene: TRBJ2-1; V gene: TRBV7-9; CDR3 protein: ASSFASGTPYNEQF
J gene: TRBJ2-1; V gene: TRBV6-6; CDR3 protein: ASSYGLAVLRHEQF
J gene: TRBJ2-1; V gene: TRBV29-1; CDR3 protein: SVEVNRNEQF
J gene: TRBJ1-2; V gene: TRBV3-1/TRBV3-2; CDR3 protein: ASSQEGSIGGYT
J gene: TRBJ1-4; V gene: TRBV7-9; CDR3 protein: ASSPLDSNEKLF
J gene: TRBJ1-2; V gene: TRBV30; CDR3 protein: AWRARGAHYGYT
J gene: TRBJ1-5; V gene: TRBV5-4; CDR3 protein: ASSRGRRESNQPQH
J gene: TRBJ1-4; V gene: TRBV3-1/TRBV3-2; CDR3 protein: ASSFRPQGEKLF
J gene: TRBJ2-2; V gene: TRBV11-2; CDR3 protein: ASSSLAGYTGELF
J gene: TRBJ1-5; V gene: TRBV19; CDR3 protein: ASSLTGDNQPQH
J gene: TRBJ2-5; V gene: TRBV15; CDR3 protein: ATSRVMGMEGETQY
J gene: TRBJ1-1; V gene: TRBV5-4; CDR3 protein: ASIGAGDEAF
J gene: TRBJ2-3; V gene: TRBV10-3; CDR3 protein: AISQGSPDTQY
J gene: TRBJ2-5; V gene: TRBV27; CDR3 protein: ASSVGLAGGETQY
J gene: TRBJ2-3; V gene: TRBV19; CDR3 protein: ASAPSDTDTQY
J gene: TRBJ1-2; V gene: TRBV4-2; CDR3 protein: ASSQDIAGSNYGYT
J gene: TRBJ1-4; V gene: TRBV7-2; CDR3 protein: ASSLVGVTNEKLF
J gene: TRBJ2-7; V gene: TRBV3-1/TRBV3-2; CDR3 protein: ASSHTDSYEQY
J gene: TRBJ2-3; V gene: TRBV7-9; CDR3 protein: ASSLGGFSGTDTQY
J gene: TRBJ2-1; V gene: TRBV18; CDR3 protein: ASSPGTSWNEQF
J gene: TRBJ2-7; V gene: TRBV10-3; CDR3 protein: ATARSSYEQY
J gene: TRBJ1-1; V gene: TRBV6-5; CDR3 protein: ASSYRDRGFEAF
J gene: TRBJ2-3; V gene: TRBV19; CDR3 protein: ASSTVGGSDTQY
J gene: TRBJ1-1; V gene: TRBV18; CDR3 protein: ASSPRRENTEAF
J gene: TRBJ2-3; V gene: TRBV20-1; CDR3 protein: SASSLAGPGDTQY
J gene: TRBJ2-1; V gene: TRBV6-1; CDR3 protein: ASSKGLAGGPRYSNEQF
J gene: TRBJ2-5; V gene: TRBV18; CDR3 protein: ASSLNFLAGGEETQY
J gene: TRBJ2-7; V gene: TRBV11-1; CDR3 protein: ASSSQGDEQY
J gene: TRBJ2-7; V gene: TRBV7-2; CDR3 protein: ASSYQESYEQY